These T cell receptor beta chains were read from a single sample in a study of blood T cell repertoires in COVID-19. Profiled with immunoSEQ multiplex PCR; TCRdb holds only in-frame clones, not every one. The table includes approximately 290,000 clones, around 85% detected once. Sequencing was performed on PBMCs or T cells enriched from blood (not recorded which). The receptors were gathered from a woman aged 25 to 39 who had recovered from COVID-19. CDR3s include the opening cysteine and the closing phenylalanine or tryptophan. Each record gives: D gene, clone size, J gene, V gene, CDR3 DNA, CDR3 protein. The D gene is left open where the match is weak. Expanded clones are given a class, and other clones once, few, many or no size at all.

D gene: -
clone size: -
J gene: TRBJ2-7
V gene: TRBV2
CDR3 DNA: TGTGCCAGCAGTCCGAGCTCCTACGAGCAGTACTTC
CDR3 protein: CASSPSSYEQYF

D gene: -
clone size: -
J gene: TRBJ1-2
V gene: TRBV6-1
CDR3 DNA: TGTGCCAGCAGTGAAGAGCGGGAGGTGTACTATGGCTACACCTTC
CDR3 protein: CASSEEREVYYGYTF

D gene: -
clone size: -
J gene: TRBJ1-3
V gene: TRBV28
CDR3 DNA: TGTGCCAGCAGTTTAAGAGTAGGGGGGGCTGACTCTGGAAACACCATATATTTT
CDR3 protein: CASSLRVGGADSGNTIYF

D gene: -
clone size: -
J gene: TRBJ1-1
V gene: TRBV28
CDR3 DNA: TGTGCCAGCACCGACATAGGGGGGAACACTGAAGCTTTCTTT
CDR3 protein: CASTDIGGNTEAFF

D gene: -
clone size: -
J gene: TRBJ2-1
V gene: TRBV19
CDR3 DNA: TGTGCCAGTCAGCGGGCCCCAACCCTCGAGCAGTTCTTC
CDR3 protein: CASQRAPTLEQFF

D gene: -
clone size: -
J gene: TRBJ2-2
V gene: TRBV12-3/TRBV12-4
CDR3 DNA: TGTGCCAGCAGTTTAGAGCCCGGGGAGCTGTTTTTT
CDR3 protein: CASSLEPGELFF

D gene: -
clone size: -
J gene: TRBJ1-2
V gene: TRBV11-2
CDR3 DNA: TGTGCCAGCAGCACTAGCCCCGATAGGTATGGCTACACCTTC
CDR3 protein: CASSTSPDRYGYTF

D gene: -
clone size: -
J gene: TRBJ1-1
V gene: TRBV7-9
CDR3 DNA: TGTGCCAGCAGCCAAAGATCCGCTTGGGCAGGGGCCACTGAAGCTTTCTTT
CDR3 protein: CASSQRSAWAGATEAFF

D gene: -
clone size: once
J gene: TRBJ2-5
V gene: TRBV6-6
CDR3 DNA: TGTGCCAGCAGTACAGCCGGGACAAACCCCCGGGAGACCCAGTACTTC
CDR3 protein: CASSTAGTNPRETQYF

D gene: -
clone size: -
J gene: TRBJ1-2
V gene: TRBV11-3
CDR3 DNA: TGTGCCAGCAGCCCGTACCTAGGGGGATACCACTATGGCTACACCTTC
CDR3 protein: CASSPYLGGYHYGYTF

D gene: TRBD1
clone size: -
J gene: TRBJ2-7
V gene: TRBV18
CDR3 DNA: TGTGCCAGCTCACCACCGAATCTTCAGGGGGTTAGCTCCTACGAGCAGTACTTC
CDR3 protein: CASSPPNLQGVSSYEQYF

D gene: TRBD1
clone size: -
J gene: TRBJ1-2
V gene: TRBV3-1/TRBV3-2
CDR3 DNA: TGTGCCAGCAGCCAAGGTCCGGGACAGGGCCCTGGCTACACCTTC
CDR3 protein: CASSQGPGQGPGYTF

D gene: -
clone size: -
J gene: TRBJ2-2
V gene: TRBV2
CDR3 DNA: TGTGCCAGCAGTGACCGGGGGTATGGGTCCGGGGAGCTGTTTTTT
CDR3 protein: CASSDRGYGSGELFF

D gene: -
clone size: -
J gene: TRBJ2-3
V gene: TRBV19
CDR3 DNA: TGTGCCAGTAGTAGGCCACCAGATACGCAGTATTTT
CDR3 protein: CASSRPPDTQYF

D gene: -
clone size: -
J gene: TRBJ1-1
V gene: TRBV28
CDR3 DNA: TGTGCCAGTCAAGGGGAGGGATGGACTGAAGCTTTCTTT
CDR3 protein: CASQGEGWTEAFF

D gene: -
clone size: -
J gene: TRBJ2-7
V gene: TRBV5-8
CDR3 DNA: TGTGCCAGCAGCTTGCCCCTAAGTCCACCTAACTACTACGAGCAGTACTTC
CDR3 protein: CASSLPLSPPNYYEQYF

D gene: TRBD2
clone size: -
J gene: TRBJ2-1
V gene: TRBV18
CDR3 DNA: TGTGCCAGCTCATCGTGGTTCGCTAGCGGGGATCAAAATGAGCAGTTCTTC
CDR3 protein: CASSSWFASGDQNEQFF